This entry concerns a single T cell receptor beta chain. CDR3 size: 14 residues. Germline assignment: CDR1 MNHEY and CDR2 SVGEGT. The germline V and J ends were trimmed by 0 bases and 2 bases, with 7 bases remaining between them. The data stem from a study of T cells in Graves' hyperthyroidism and ophthalmopathy. The study excluded patients with uncontrolled infection, other autoimmune disease, pregnancy or lactation. RNA transcripts yielded amplified TCR beta CDR3 regions. Researchers ran a first-round RT-PCR on the TCR CDR3 using the HTBI primer set. MiXCR, run by TCRdb on the multiplex PCR reads, gives a single entry per CDR3 protein. The table includes fewer than 600,000 distinct CDR3 sequences, around 13% detected once.

The chain carries TRBV6-2 or TRBV6-3 and TRBJ2-5; possible D gene TRBD1, 6 bases. Source material: blood. This TCR was sampled from a middle-aged woman with Graves' hyperthyroidism. As DNA, the CDR3 is TGTGCCAGCAGTTACTCGGGGGCGCAAGAGACCCAGTACTTC. Its translation is CASSYSGAQETQYF.